This T cell receptor (beta chain) came from a study of blood T cell repertoires in COVID-19. Background on the study: The United States, Italy and Spain supplied acute and convalescent COVID-19 samples. T cells, B-cell-depleted T cells, or PBMCs supplied cDNA or gDNA.

Deletions cut 4 bases from V and 6 bases from J, with 18 bases between. The CDR3 totals 15 residues. Germline V gives CDR1 LNHDA, CDR2 SQIVND (reference sequence). Per the study methods: Estimates of nucleated cell counts were drawn from the amplification of reference gene primers. Libraries were prepared by immunoSEQ multiplex PCR; TCRdb keeps only in-frame clonotypes and omits some of them. D and trimming come from the DNA, and the V and J calls and clone size come from that table. The table records a few hundred thousand clones, roughly 85% of them present only once. This chain connects TRBV19 to TRBJ1-1; tentative D call: TRBD1 (5 bases). Material for sequencing was peripheral blood. The receptor comes from a man aged 55 to 70 who had recovered from COVID-19. CDR3 DNA sequence: TGTGCCAGTAGTACCCGACAGCTGAGAATTTCTGAAGCTTTCTTT. Translation gives CASSTRQLRISEAFF.